The table lists the clone carrying this T cell receptor (beta chain) with many counts. These data originate in a study of Graves' ophthalmopathy and Graves' hyperthyroidism. Amplification of the TCR beta CDR3 regions used RNA transcripts (as template). HTBI-primed first-round RT-PCR preceded second-round multiplex PCR. One entry per CDR3 protein, called by TCRdb with MiXCR from the multiplex PCR reads. This table holds some 400,000 distinct CDR3 sequences, roughly 18% found once. In germline, CDR1 is SQVTM, CDR2 ANQGSEA. The CDR3 spans 13 residues. V was trimmed by 6 bases and J by 3 bases, leaving 12 bases between them.

The receptor was isolated from a woman between 18 and 30 years old with Graves' ophthalmopathy. Source material: peripheral blood. The genes are TRBV29-1 and TRBJ1-5, with D possibly TRBD1 on 5 matching bases. Written as DNA, the CDR3 is TGCAGCGTCACCCCAGGGTACAATCAGCCCCAGCATTTT. It encodes CSVTPGYNQPQHF. Variable domain in full (rest from reference TRBV29-1 and TRBJ1-5): SAVISQKPSRDICQRGTSLTIQCQVDSQVTMMFWYRQQPGQSLTLIATANQGSEATYESGFVIDKFPISRPNLTFSTLTVSNMSPEDSSIYLCSVTPGYNQPQHFGDGTRLSIL.